These T cell receptor beta chains were read from a single sample in a study of cytomegalovirus exposure and HLA in healthy donors. Sequencing used immunoSEQ multiplex PCR; TCRdb keeps in-frame clones, though not all of them. The data hold 150,000 to 160,000 clones, with about 86% observed a single time. The sequenced material came from PBMCs. The source of these receptors is a human donor in good health. CDR3s include the opening cysteine and the closing phenylalanine or tryptophan. Each record gives: CDR3 protein, CDR3 DNA, D gene, V gene, J gene, clone size. A D gene is named only where the DNA matches it firmly. Size is omitted from some rows. Given values are once, few, many or a class for expanded clones.

cdr3_aa: CASSFVVGPNSPLHF
cdr3_nt: TGTGCCAGCAGCTTTGTGGTGGGCCCAAATTCACCCCTCCACTTT
d_call: .
v_call: TRBV12-1
j_call: TRBJ1-6
clone_size: .

cdr3_aa: CASSERTGHTIYF
cdr3_nt: TGTGCCAGCAGTGAACGAACAGGACACACCATATATTTT
d_call: .
v_call: TRBV2
j_call: TRBJ1-3
clone_size: .

cdr3_aa: CASSLGLLSDTQYF
cdr3_nt: TGTGCCAGCAGCTTGGGCCTACTGTCGGATACGCAGTATTTT
d_call: .
v_call: TRBV7-2
j_call: TRBJ2-3
clone_size: .

cdr3_aa: CASSQSGGRATGELFF
cdr3_nt: TGTGCCAGCAGCCAATCCGGGGGGCGCGCCACCGGGGAGCTGTTTTTT
d_call: .
v_call: TRBV16
j_call: TRBJ2-2
clone_size: once

cdr3_aa: CASRTGNTEAFF
cdr3_nt: TGTGCCAGCAGGACTGGCAACACTGAAGCTTTCTTT
d_call: .
v_call: TRBV6-5
j_call: TRBJ1-1
clone_size: .

cdr3_aa: CASSSQGGAGEQYF
cdr3_nt: TGTGCCAGCAGCTCCCAAGGGGGGGCAGGAGAGCAGTACTTC
d_call: .
v_call: TRBV7-2
j_call: TRBJ2-7
clone_size: .

cdr3_aa: CASSAPGTGVYNEQFF
cdr3_nt: TGTGCCAGCAGTGCCCCCGGGACAGGGGTCTACAATGAGCAGTTCTTC
d_call: TRBD1
v_call: TRBV25-1
j_call: TRBJ2-1
clone_size: .

cdr3_aa: CATSEESSYNEQFF
cdr3_nt: TGTGCCACCAGTGAGGAGAGCTCCTACAATGAGCAGTTCTTC
d_call: .
v_call: TRBV15
j_call: TRBJ2-1
clone_size: once

cdr3_aa: CASSYEDRARAFF
cdr3_nt: TGCGCCAGCAGCTACGAAGACAGGGCCAGGGCTTTCTTT
d_call: TRBD1
v_call: TRBV5-1
j_call: TRBJ1-1
clone_size: .

cdr3_aa: CASSRGLERREAFF
cdr3_nt: TGCGCCAGCAGCCGCGGCCTAGAGAGACGTGAAGCTTTCTTT
d_call: .
v_call: TRBV4-1
j_call: TRBJ1-1
clone_size: .

cdr3_aa: CASSGELYRVPGYTF
cdr3_nt: TGCGCCAGCAGTGGAGAGCTCTACAGGGTCCCTGGCTACACCTTC
d_call: .
v_call: TRBV10-2
j_call: TRBJ1-2
clone_size: once

cdr3_aa: CASSPFTGEVAGNTIYF
cdr3_nt: TGTGCCAGCTCACCTTTTACAGGGGAAGTGGCTGGAAACACCATATATTTT
d_call: TRBD1
v_call: TRBV18
j_call: TRBJ1-3
clone_size: .

cdr3_aa: CASIFREGLYEQYF
cdr3_nt: TGTGCCAGCATTTTCCGGGAGGGCCTGTACGAGCAGTACTTC
d_call: TRBD2
v_call: TRBV6-1
j_call: TRBJ2-7
clone_size: few

cdr3_aa: CASSLVTGRSGNTIYF
cdr3_nt: TGTGCCAGCAGCTTAGTAACAGGTCGCTCTGGAAACACCATATATTTT
d_call: .
v_call: TRBV11-3
j_call: TRBJ1-3
clone_size: .

cdr3_aa: CASSSGGSYNEQFF
cdr3_nt: TGTGCCAGCAGTTCGGGAGGCTCCTACAATGAGCAGTTCTTC
d_call: TRBD2
v_call: TRBV6-5
j_call: TRBJ2-1
clone_size: .

cdr3_aa: CASSLGPTGTDHGYTF
cdr3_nt: TGTGCCAGCAGCTTAGGACCTACCGGGACTGACCATGGCTACACCTTC
d_call: .
v_call: TRBV7-9
j_call: TRBJ1-2
clone_size: .

cdr3_aa: CASSTGTTDNEQFF
cdr3_nt: TGTGCCAGCAGTACCGGGACTACCGACAATGAGCAGTTCTTC
d_call: TRBD2
v_call: TRBV28
j_call: TRBJ2-1
clone_size: .

cdr3_aa: CASSLATGGVSPLHF
cdr3_nt: TGTGCCAGCAGCTTAGCGACAGGGGGTGTTTCACCCCTCCACTTT
d_call: TRBD1
v_call: TRBV7-6
j_call: TRBJ1-6
clone_size: .

cdr3_aa: CASRVLPRETRDEQFF
cdr3_nt: TGCGCCAGCAGGGTTTTACCGAGGGAGACCCGGGATGAGCAGTTCTTC
d_call: .
v_call: TRBV5-1
j_call: TRBJ2-1
clone_size: .

cdr3_aa: CASSYRGENIQYF
cdr3_nt: TGTGCCAGCAGTTACCGGGGAGAAAACATTCAGTACTTC
d_call: .
v_call: TRBV6-5
j_call: TRBJ2-4
clone_size: .

cdr3_aa: CASSLWGTGEGYTF
cdr3_nt: TGTGCCAGCAGTTTATGGGGGACAGGGGAAGGCTACACCTTC
d_call: TRBD1
v_call: TRBV28
j_call: TRBJ1-2
clone_size: .

cdr3_aa: CASSFRHPTYEQYF
cdr3_nt: TGCGCCAGCAGCTTTCGACACCCGACCTACGAGCAGTACTTC
d_call: .
v_call: TRBV5-1
j_call: TRBJ2-7
clone_size: .

cdr3_aa: CASSTDRPAYEQYF
cdr3_nt: TGTGCCAGCAGCACGGACAGGCCCGCCTACGAGCAGTACTTC
d_call: TRBD1
v_call: TRBV13
j_call: TRBJ2-7
clone_size: once

cdr3_aa: CASSLSLQGYSNQPQHF
cdr3_nt: TGTGCCAGCAGCTTATCCTTACAGGGTTATAGCAATCAGCCCCAGCATTTT
d_call: .
v_call: TRBV7-9
j_call: TRBJ1-5
clone_size: .

cdr3_aa: CASSLRHEGYTF
cdr3_nt: TGTGCCAGCAGCTTGAGACATGAGGGCTACACCTTC
d_call: .
v_call: TRBV11-1
j_call: TRBJ1-2
clone_size: .

cdr3_aa: CASTVRVTGELFF
cdr3_nt: TGTGCCAGCACCGTCAGGGTCACCGGGGAGCTGTTTTTT
d_call: .
v_call: TRBV6-6
j_call: TRBJ2-2
clone_size: .

cdr3_aa: CSVGDRVRDTEAFF
cdr3_nt: TGCAGCGTTGGGGACAGGGTAAGGGACACTGAAGCTTTCTTT
d_call: TRBD1
v_call: TRBV29-1
j_call: TRBJ1-1
clone_size: once

cdr3_aa: CSARGVLHTEAFF
cdr3_nt: TGCAGCGCTAGAGGAGTTTTGCACACTGAAGCTTTCTTT
d_call: .
v_call: TRBV29-1
j_call: TRBJ1-1
clone_size: .

cdr3_aa: CASSSGTLVYF
cdr3_nt: TGTGCCAGCAGTTCCGGGACTCTTGTGTACTTC
d_call: .
v_call: TRBV5-6
j_call: TRBJ2-7
clone_size: once

cdr3_aa: CASTLRGTSLRELFF
cdr3_nt: TGTGCCAGCACCCTAAGGGGGACTAGTCTCCGGGAGCTGTTTTTT
d_call: TRBD2
v_call: TRBV6-1
j_call: TRBJ2-2
clone_size: .

cdr3_aa: CASSLAQQYEQYF
cdr3_nt: TGTGCCAGCAGCTTAGCACAGCAATACGAGCAGTACTTC
d_call: .
v_call: TRBV7-8
j_call: TRBJ2-7
clone_size: .

cdr3_aa: CASSLRDRDYNEQFF
cdr3_nt: TGTGCCAGTTCTCTCCGGGACAGGGACTACAATGAGCAGTTCTTC
d_call: TRBD1
v_call: TRBV19
j_call: TRBJ2-1
clone_size: .

cdr3_aa: CASSLVRGGHEQFF
cdr3_nt: TGTGCCAGCAGCTTAGTTAGGGGGGGCCATGAGCAGTTCTTC
d_call: .
v_call: TRBV7-2
j_call: TRBJ2-1
clone_size: .

cdr3_aa: CASTNFGLGTSQETQYF
cdr3_nt: TGTGCCAGCACTAACTTTGGGTTGGGGACATCGCAAGAGACCCAGTACTTC
d_call: .
v_call: TRBV7-9
j_call: TRBJ2-5
clone_size: once

cdr3_aa: CASSDVGGDTQYF
cdr3_nt: TGTGCCAGCAGTGACGTGGGGGGAGATACGCAGTATTTT
d_call: .
v_call: TRBV2
j_call: TRBJ2-3
clone_size: .

cdr3_aa: CASSPRLAGVRTGELFF
cdr3_nt: TGTGCCAGCAGTCCACGACTAGCGGGAGTACGTACCGGGGAGCTGTTTTTT
d_call: TRBD2
v_call: TRBV28
j_call: TRBJ2-2
clone_size: .

cdr3_aa: CSIAGTSGGRYNEQFF
cdr3_nt: TGCAGCATTGCAGGGACTAGCGGGGGACGTTACAATGAGCAGTTCTTC
d_call: TRBD2
v_call: TRBV29-1
j_call: TRBJ2-1
clone_size: .

cdr3_aa: CAAPGLSVNTEAFF
cdr3_nt: TGTGCCGCACCGGGGTTGTCGGTGAACACTGAAGCTTTCTTT
d_call: .
v_call: TRBV2
j_call: TRBJ1-1
clone_size: .

cdr3_aa: CASSRTSRYEQYF
cdr3_nt: TGTGCCAGCAGCCGGACTAGCCGATACGAGCAGTACTTC
d_call: TRBD2
v_call: TRBV7-2
j_call: TRBJ2-7
clone_size: .